A single TCR beta chain is shown here with its context. Antigen unknown. The sorting of each CD8+ T cell subset was done in triplicate, at more than 250,000 cells each. These data belong to a study of CXCR3-negative and CXCR3-positive naive CD8 T cells. The CDR3 is 16 residues long. Study findings and constraints: CXCR3 levels fell partly with cryopreservation; most assays relied on fresh PBMCs. Much lower diversity was found in memory CD8+ cells, while both naive subsets had comparably high diversity. Comparison of naive CXCR3-negative and CXCR3-positive cells revealed similar TRBV-TRBJ usage, while memory cells differed.

With UMI labels, 5' RACE was used to prepare the TRB cDNA libraries. TCRdb reanalyzed the 5' RACE reads, giving one entry per CDR3 protein sequence and no DNA. The sample holds about 130,000 distinct CDR3 sequences. The sequenced sample consisted of naive CXCR3- CD8+ T cells from blood. Subset indicated: CD45RO-CCR7+CD27+CD95- naive CD8+ T cells lacking CXCR3 (TNR3-). This TCR derives from a human donor in good health. Some clones in this sample may be carry-over from other donors' samples. V is TRBV12-3 or TRBV12-4 and J is TRBJ2-1. The CDR3: CASSLSGSKSNNEQFF.